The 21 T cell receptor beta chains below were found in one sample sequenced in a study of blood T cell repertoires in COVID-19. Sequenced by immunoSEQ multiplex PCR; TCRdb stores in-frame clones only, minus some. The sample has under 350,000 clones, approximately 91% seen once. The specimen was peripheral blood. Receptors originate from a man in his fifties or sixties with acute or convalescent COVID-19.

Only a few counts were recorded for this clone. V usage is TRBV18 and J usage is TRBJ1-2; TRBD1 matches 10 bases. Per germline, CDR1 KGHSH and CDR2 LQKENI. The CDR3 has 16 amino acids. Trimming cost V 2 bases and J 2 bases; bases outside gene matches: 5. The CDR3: CASSPTSTGGNYGYTF. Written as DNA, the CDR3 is TGTGCCAGCTCACCAACCTCGACAGGGGGCAACTATGGCTACACCTTC.

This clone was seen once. CDR3 in DNA: TGTGCCAGCAGACTGTTCACAGATACGCAGTATTTT. This sequence encodes CASRLFTDTQYF. This chain connects TRBV7-9 to TRBJ2-3; D not certain. V was shortened by 6 bases and J by 2 bases, with 6 bases between the two germline ends. Per germline, CDR1 SEHNR and CDR2 FQNEAQ (reference sequence). CDR3 length equals 12 residues.

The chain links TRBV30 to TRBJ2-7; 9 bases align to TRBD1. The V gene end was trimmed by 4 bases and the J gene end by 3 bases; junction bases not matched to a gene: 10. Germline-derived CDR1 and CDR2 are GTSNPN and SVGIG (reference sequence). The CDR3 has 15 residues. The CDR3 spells CAWTQKQGAGYEQYF. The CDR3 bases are TGTGCCTGGACACAAAAACAGGGGGCTGGCTACGAGCAGTACTTC. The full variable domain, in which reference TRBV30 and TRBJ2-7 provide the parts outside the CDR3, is SQTIHQWPATLVQPVGSPLSLECTVEGTSNPNLYWYRQAAGRGLQLLFYSVGIGQISSEVPQNLSASRPQDRQFILSSKKLLLSDSGFYLCAWTQKQGAGYEQYFGPGTRLTVT.

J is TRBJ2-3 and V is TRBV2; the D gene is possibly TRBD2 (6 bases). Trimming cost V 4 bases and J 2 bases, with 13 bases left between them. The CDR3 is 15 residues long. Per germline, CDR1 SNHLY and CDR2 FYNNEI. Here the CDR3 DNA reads TGTGCCAGCAGTGCACTAGCCCCGTCCACAGATACGCAGTATTTT. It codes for CASSALAPSTDTQYF.

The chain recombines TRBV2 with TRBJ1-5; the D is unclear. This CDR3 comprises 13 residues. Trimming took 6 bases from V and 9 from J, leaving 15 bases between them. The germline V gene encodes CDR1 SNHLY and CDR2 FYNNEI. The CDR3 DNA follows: TGTGCCAGCAGGGAGACGGAGGGCCGGCCCCAGCATTTT. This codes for CASRETEGRPQHF.

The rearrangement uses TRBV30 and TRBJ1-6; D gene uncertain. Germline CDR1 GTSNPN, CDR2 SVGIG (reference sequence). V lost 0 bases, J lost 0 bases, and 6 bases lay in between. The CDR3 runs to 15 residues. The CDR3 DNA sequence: TGTGCCTGGAGTGTGGAGAGCTCCTATAATTCACCCCTCCACTTT. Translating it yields CAWSVESSYNSPLHF.

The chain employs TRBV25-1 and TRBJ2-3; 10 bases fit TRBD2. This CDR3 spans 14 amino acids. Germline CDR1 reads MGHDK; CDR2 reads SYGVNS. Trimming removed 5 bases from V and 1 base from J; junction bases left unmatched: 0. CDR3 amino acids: CASSLAGGTDTQYF. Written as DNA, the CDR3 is TGTGCCAGCAGTCTAGCGGGGGGCACAGATACGCAGTATTTT.

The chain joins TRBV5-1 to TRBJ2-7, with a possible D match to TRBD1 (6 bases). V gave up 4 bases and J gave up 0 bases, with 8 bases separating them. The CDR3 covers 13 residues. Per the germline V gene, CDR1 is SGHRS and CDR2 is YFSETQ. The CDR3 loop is CASSRDNSYEQYF. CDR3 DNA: TGCGCCAGCAGCAGGGACAACTCCTACGAGCAGTACTTC. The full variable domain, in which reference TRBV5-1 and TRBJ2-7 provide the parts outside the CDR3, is KAGVTQTPRYLIKTRGQQVTLSCSPISGHRSVSWYQQTPGQGLQFLFEYFSETQRNKGNFPGRFSGRQFSNSRSEMNVSTLELGDSALYLCASSRDNSYEQYFGPGTRLTVT.

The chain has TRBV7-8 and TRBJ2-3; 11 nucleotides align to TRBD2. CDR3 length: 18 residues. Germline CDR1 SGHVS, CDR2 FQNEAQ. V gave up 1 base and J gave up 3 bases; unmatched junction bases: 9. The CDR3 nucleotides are TGTGCCAGCAGCTTAGTTCCTAGCGGGGGGTTGTTGACAGATACGCAGTATTTT. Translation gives CASSLVPSGGLLTDTQYF.

CDR3 sequence (DNA): TGTGCCAGCAGTGTTAGCACTGAAGCTTTCTTT. It yields the protein CASSVSTEAFF. This chain joins TRBV2 and TRBJ1-1; D not resolved. Trimming cost V 4 bases and J 4 bases, with 4 bases left between them. Germline CDR1 is SNHLY and CDR2 is FYNNEI. There are 11 residues in the CDR3.

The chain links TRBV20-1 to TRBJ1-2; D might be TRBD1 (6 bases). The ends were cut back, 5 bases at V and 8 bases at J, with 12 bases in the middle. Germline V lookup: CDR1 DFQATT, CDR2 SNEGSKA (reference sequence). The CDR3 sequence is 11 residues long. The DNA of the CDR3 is TGCAGTGCTCCACCAGGGGACGGCTACACCTTC. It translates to CSAPPGDGYTF.

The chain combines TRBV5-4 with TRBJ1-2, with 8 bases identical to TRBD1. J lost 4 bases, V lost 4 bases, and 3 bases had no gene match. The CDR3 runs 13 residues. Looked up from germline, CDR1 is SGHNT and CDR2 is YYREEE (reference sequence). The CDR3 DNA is TGTGCCAGCAGCGGGACAGGAGTCTATGGCTACACCTTC. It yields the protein CASSGTGVYGYTF.

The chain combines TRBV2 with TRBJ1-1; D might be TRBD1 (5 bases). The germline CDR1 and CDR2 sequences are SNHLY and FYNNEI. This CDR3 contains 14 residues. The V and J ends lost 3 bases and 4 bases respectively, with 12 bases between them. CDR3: CASSDPRVGTEAFF. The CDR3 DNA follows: TGTGCCAGCAGTGACCCCAGGGTGGGCACTGAAGCTTTCTTT.

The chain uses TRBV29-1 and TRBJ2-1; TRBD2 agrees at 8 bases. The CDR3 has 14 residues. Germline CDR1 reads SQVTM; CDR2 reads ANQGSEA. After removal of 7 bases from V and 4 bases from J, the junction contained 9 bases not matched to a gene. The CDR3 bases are TGCAGCGCGAACCGGGGGGGCCTGTACAATGAGCAGTTCTTC. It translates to CSANRGGLYNEQFF.

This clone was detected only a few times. CDR3 in amino acids: CASDRGAQVGEQYF. The CDR3 coding sequence is TGTGCCAGCGACCGGGGGGCGCAGGTTGGCGAGCAGTACTTC. V gene TRBV7-8 combines with J gene TRBJ2-7, with D perhaps matching TRBD2 (7 bases). The CDR3 has 14 residues. V gave up 8 bases and J gave up 6 bases, with 20 bases separating them. The V gene's germline CDR1 is SGHVS and CDR2 FQNEAQ.

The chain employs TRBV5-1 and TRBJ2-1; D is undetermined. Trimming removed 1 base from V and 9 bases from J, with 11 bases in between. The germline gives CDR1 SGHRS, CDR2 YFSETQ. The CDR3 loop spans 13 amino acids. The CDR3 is CASSLREAGEQFF. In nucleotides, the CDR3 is TGCGCCAGCAGCTTGCGCGAAGCCGGTGAGCAGTTCTTC.

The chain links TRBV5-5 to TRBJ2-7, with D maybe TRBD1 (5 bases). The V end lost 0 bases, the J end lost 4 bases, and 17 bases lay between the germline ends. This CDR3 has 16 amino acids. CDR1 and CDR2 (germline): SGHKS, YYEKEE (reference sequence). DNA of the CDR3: TGTGCCAGCAGCTTGGGTGTAGACAGACGGTTTTACGAGCAGTACTTC. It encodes CASSLGVDRRFYEQYF.

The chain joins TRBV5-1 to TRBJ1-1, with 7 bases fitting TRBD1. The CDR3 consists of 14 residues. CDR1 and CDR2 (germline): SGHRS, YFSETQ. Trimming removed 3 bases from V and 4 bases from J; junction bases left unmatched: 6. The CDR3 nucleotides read TGCGCCAGCAGCTCAACACAGGGGTTCACTGAAGCTTTCTTT. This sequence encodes CASSSTQGFTEAFF. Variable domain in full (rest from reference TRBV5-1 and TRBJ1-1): KAGVTQTPRYLIKTRGQQVTLSCSPISGHRSVSWYQQTPGQGLQFLFEYFSETQRNKGNFPGRFSGRQFSNSRSEMNVSTLELGDSALYLCASSSTQGFTEAFFGQGTRLTVV.

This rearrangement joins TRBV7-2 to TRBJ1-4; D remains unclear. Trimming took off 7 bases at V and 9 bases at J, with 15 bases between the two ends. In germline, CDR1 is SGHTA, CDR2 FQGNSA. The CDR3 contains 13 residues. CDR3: CASTGKGYQKLFF. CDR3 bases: TGTGCCAGCACCGGGAAAGGGTATCAAAAACTGTTTTTT.

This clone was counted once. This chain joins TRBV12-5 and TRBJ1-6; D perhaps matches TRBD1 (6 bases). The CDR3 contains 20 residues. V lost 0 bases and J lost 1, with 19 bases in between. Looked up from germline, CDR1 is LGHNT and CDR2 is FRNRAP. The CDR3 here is CASGLVQGLGPGSYNSPLHF. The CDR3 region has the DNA TGTGCTAGTGGTTTGGTACAGGGCCTAGGCCCGGGGTCCTATAATTCACCCCTCCACTTT.

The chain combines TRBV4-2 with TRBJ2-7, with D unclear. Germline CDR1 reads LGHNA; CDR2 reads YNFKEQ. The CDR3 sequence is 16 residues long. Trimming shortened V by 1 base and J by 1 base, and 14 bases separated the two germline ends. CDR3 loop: CASSQASLLDSYEQYF. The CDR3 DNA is TGTGCCAGCAGCCAAGCCTCGCTGTTAGATTCCTACGAGCAGTACTTC.